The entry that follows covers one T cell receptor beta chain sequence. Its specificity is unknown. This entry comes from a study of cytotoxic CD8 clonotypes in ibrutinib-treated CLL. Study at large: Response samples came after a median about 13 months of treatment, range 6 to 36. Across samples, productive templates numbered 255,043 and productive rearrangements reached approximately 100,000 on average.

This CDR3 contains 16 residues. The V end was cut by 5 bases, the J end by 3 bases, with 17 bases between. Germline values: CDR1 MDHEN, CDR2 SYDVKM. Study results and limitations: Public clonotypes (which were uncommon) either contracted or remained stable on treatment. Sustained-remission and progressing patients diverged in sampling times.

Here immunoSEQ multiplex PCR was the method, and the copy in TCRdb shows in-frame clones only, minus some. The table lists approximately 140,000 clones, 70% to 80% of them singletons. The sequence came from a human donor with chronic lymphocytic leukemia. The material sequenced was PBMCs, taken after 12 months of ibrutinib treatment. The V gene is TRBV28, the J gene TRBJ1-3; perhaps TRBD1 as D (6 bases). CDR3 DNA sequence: TGTGCCAGCAGTCTCCCCGGCAGGGGAGGTGGAAACACCATATATTTT. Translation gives CASSLPGRGGGNTIYF.